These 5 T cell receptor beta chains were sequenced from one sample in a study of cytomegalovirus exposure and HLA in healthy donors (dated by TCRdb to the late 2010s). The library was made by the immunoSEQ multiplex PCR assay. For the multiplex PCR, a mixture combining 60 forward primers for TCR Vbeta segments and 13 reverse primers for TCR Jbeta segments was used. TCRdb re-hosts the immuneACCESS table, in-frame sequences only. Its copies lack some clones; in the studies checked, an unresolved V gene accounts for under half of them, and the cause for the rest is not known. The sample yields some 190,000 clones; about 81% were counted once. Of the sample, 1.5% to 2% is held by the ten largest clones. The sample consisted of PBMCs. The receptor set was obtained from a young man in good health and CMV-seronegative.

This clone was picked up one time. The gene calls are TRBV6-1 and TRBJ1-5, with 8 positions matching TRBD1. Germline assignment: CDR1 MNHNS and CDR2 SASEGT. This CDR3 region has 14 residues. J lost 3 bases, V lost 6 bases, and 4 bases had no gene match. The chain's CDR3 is CASRSTGDNQPQHF. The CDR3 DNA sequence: TGTGCCAGCAGATCGACAGGGGACAATCAGCCCCAGCATTTT.

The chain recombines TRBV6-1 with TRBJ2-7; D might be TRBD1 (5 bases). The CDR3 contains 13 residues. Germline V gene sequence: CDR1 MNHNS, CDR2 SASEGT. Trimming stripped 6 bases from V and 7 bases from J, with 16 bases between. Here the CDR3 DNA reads TGTGCCAGCAGGATAGGACAAGTTTCAGAGCAGTACTTC. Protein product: CASRIGQVSEQYF.

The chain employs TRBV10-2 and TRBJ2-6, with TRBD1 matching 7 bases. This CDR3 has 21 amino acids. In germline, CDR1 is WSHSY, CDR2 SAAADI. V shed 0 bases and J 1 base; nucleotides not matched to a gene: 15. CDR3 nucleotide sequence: TGCGCCAGCAGTGAGTCTCCGTCACTGGACAGGCAAACTTCTGGGGCCAACGTCCTGACTTTC. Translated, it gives CASSESPSLDRQTSGANVLTF.

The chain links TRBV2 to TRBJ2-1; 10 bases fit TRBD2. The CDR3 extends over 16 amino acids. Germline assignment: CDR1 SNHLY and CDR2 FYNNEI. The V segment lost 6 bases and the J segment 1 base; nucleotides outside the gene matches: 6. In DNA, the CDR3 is TGTGCCAGCAGGGGAGGACTAGCGGCATCCTACAATGAGCAGTTCTTC. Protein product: CASRGGLAASYNEQFF.

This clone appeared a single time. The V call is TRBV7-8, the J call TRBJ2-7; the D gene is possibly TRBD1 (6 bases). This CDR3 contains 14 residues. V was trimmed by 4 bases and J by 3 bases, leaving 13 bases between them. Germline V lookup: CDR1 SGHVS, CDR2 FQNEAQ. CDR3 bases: TGTGCCAGCAGCTCCAGACAGGCGCACTACGAGCAGTACTTC. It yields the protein CASSSRQAHYEQYF.